This T cell receptor beta chain came from a study of T-cell reconstitution after alpha-beta-depleted transplantation in children. In this sample, this clonotype turned up many times. Its antigen is unknown. The authors prepared the TCRbeta library with unique molecular identifiers. TCRdb ran MiXCR on the PCR reads and lists one entry per CDR3 protein. The data show about 300,000 distinct CDR3 sequences, almost 8% seen once. Germline V gene lookup returns CDR1 MNHNS and CDR2 SASEGT. This CDR3 has 14 residues. V lost 3 bases and J 1 base, leaving 9 bases between the germline ends. Study results and caveats: Some patients showed high day-60 TCRbeta diversity, which derived from surviving recipient T cells and thymic progenitors. About two months after transplant, alpha-beta T cells reportedly came from several hundred expanded graft clones. At one year after transplant, newly produced T cells mostly accounted for T-cell counts and diversity.

The rearrangement joins TRBV6-1 to TRBJ1-1; D not certain. This receptor was identified in a female patient aged 2 to 10 who had a stem cell transplant for Fanconi anemia, so the T cells may come from the graft donor. The sequences come from peripheral blood, collected 360 days after TCRalphabeta/CD19-depleted stem cell transplant. The DNA of the CDR3 is TGTGCCAGCAGTGAGCCCTATGGGAACACTGAAGCTTTCTTT. It specifies CASSEPYGNTEAFF.